The source of this TCR beta chain is a study of T cell responses to AZD1222 COVID-19 vaccine. Overall study results and limits: Targeting of unmutated variant regions was reportedly seen in nearly half of spike-specific TCRs. In a largely white British group with more females than males, clonal diversity was possibly underestimated.

To note about this clone: Its antigen is currently unknown.

The repertoire was sequenced with immunoSEQ multiplex PCR; TCRdb's copy has only in-frame clones and lacks some. The table shows approximately 110,000 clones, with roughly 91% occurring only once. V gave up 7 bases and J gave up 0 bases, with 14 bases separating them. This CDR3 is built from 14 residues. CDR1 SQVTM and CDR2 ANQGSEA come from the germline V gene. This clonotype was sampled from an adult in good health. The sample here was peripheral blood, taken on day 0 of AZD1222 vaccination. V gene TRBV29-1 combines with J gene TRBJ2-3; D tentatively reads TRBD1 or TRBD2 (5 bases each). CDR3 in amino acids: CSAVGTGSTDTQYF. The DNA for the CDR3 is TGCAGCGCCGTGGGGACCGGTAGCACAGATACGCAGTATTTT.